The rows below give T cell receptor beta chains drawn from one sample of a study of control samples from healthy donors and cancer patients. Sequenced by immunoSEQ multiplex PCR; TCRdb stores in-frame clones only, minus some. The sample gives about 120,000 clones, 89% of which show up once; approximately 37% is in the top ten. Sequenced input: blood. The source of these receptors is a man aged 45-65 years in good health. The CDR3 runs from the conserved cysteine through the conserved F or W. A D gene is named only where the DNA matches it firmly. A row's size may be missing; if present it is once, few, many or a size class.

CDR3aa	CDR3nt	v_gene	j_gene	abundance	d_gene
CASSPTQGGDSPLHF	TGCGCCAGCAGCCCGACGCAGGGAGGAGATTCACCCCTCCACTTT	TRBV4-3	TRBJ1-6	NA	NA
CASSLRGGDEQYF	TGTGCCAGCAGTTTAAGGGGTGGCGACGAGCAGTACTTC	TRBV28	TRBJ2-7	NA	NA
CASSPRTGVNIQYF	TGTGCCAGCAGCCCCCGGACAGGGGTGAACATTCAGTACTTC	TRBV6-5	TRBJ2-4	NA	TRBD1
CASSSGIYNSPLHF	TGTGCCAGCAGCTCCGGGATCTATAATTCACCCCTCCACTTT	TRBV7-2	TRBJ1-6	NA	NA
CASSELGPWNSNQPQHF	TGTGCCAGCAGTGAATTGGGGCCCTGGAATAGCAATCAGCCCCAGCATTTT	TRBV6-1	TRBJ1-5	once	NA
CASSLSAERGYGYTF	TGTGCCAGCAGTTTATCCGCCGAGCGGGGCTATGGCTACACCTTC	TRBV27	TRBJ1-2	NA	NA
CASSLARATPLHF	TGTGCCAGCAGCTTAGCAAGGGCGACCCCCCTCCACTTT	TRBV7-2	TRBJ1-6	NA	NA
CASSQGSRPQHF	TGTGCCAGCAGCCAAGGCTCCCGGCCCCAGCATTTT	TRBV14	TRBJ1-5	NA	NA
CASSLGTAGELFF	TGTGCCAGCAGCTTAGGCACAGCCGGGGAGCTGTTTTTT	TRBV11-3	TRBJ2-2	NA	NA
CASSLGRGTGFYNEQFF	TGTGCCAGCAGCTTGGGGCGCGGGACAGGGTTCTACAATGAGCAGTTCTTC	TRBV11-3	TRBJ2-1	NA	TRBD1
CASSPRTGGNYEQYF	TGCGCCAGCAGCCCGAGGACAGGGGGCAACTACGAGCAGTACTTC	TRBV5-1	TRBJ2-7	NA	TRBD1
CASRQKPGLAGGTGELFF	TGTGCCAGCAGGCAGAAACCGGGACTAGCGGGGGGAACCGGGGAGCTGTTTTTT	TRBV3-1/TRBV3-2	TRBJ2-2	NA	TRBD2
CASSVANYGYTF	TGTGCCAGCAGTGTGGCAAACTATGGCTACACCTTC	TRBV5-6	TRBJ1-2	NA	NA